This T cell receptor (beta chain) was found in a study of a mutant IDH1 vaccine in newly diagnosed glioma. On this clone itself: Its antigen is not known.

From germline, CDR1 is SNHLY and CDR2 FYNNEI. The germline V and J ends were trimmed by 3 bases and 7 bases, with 15 bases remaining between them. There are 14 residues in the CDR3. Described time point: week 35, safety follow-up. Doses of 300 ug of mutant IDH1 20-mer peptide were given with topical imiquimod. The repertoire was sequenced with immunoSEQ multiplex PCR; TCRdb's copy has only in-frame clones and lacks some. The table lists just under 70,000 clones, 84% of them singletons. The sample here was PBMCs, taken from a glioma patient whose treatment included an IDH1 peptide vaccine. The TCR originated in a man younger than 30 with glioma. The chain couples TRBV2 to TRBJ1-1; weak D call: TRBD1 (5 bases). The CDR3 sequence: CASSDSPPTGEAFF. In DNA form, the CDR3 reads TGTGCCAGCAGTGATTCACCCCCCACAGGTGAAGCTTTCTTT.